This passage covers 13 T cell receptor beta chains from one sample sequenced in a study of OX40 agonist ivuxolimab in advanced cancers. Repertoires were generated with immunoSEQ multiplex PCR, while TCRdb's copy carries only in-frame clones and drops some. The table has 80,000 to 100,000 clones, roughly 90% seen once. The sample consisted of CD4+ or CD8+ T cells sorted from blood, taken in a trial of the OX40 agonist ivuxolimab. These TCRs come from an adult with an advanced solid tumor such as melanoma, head and neck, liver or kidney cancer.

The chain employs TRBV7-9 and TRBJ2-1; the match to TRBD1 covers 7 bases. The junction had 13 bases not matched to a gene; V was cut back by 5 bases and J by 0 bases. The CDR3 extends over 18 amino acids. Germline CDR1 and CDR2: SEHNR and FQNEAQ (reference sequence). The CDR3 sequence is CASSPETGKASSYNEQFF. As DNA, the CDR3 is TGTGCCAGCAGCCCCGAGACAGGGAAGGCGAGCTCCTACAATGAGCAGTTCTTC.

The chain is built from TRBV7-2 and TRBJ2-2; D is uncertain. The germline V gene has CDR1 SGHTA and CDR2 FQGNSA. Trimming shortened V by 4 bases and J by 1 base, and 10 bases separated the two germline ends. The CDR3 sequence is 15 residues long. The CDR3: CASSYYGQNTGELFF. The CDR3 bases are TGTGCCAGCAGCTATTACGGCCAGAACACCGGGGAGCTGTTTTTT.

V and J are TRBV4-3 and TRBJ1-2; D may be TRBD1 (6 bases). V gave up 0 bases and J gave up 7 bases, with 12 bases separating them. Germline CDR1 and CDR2: LGHNA and YSLEER. The CDR3 spans 14 residues. The CDR3 nucleotides are TGCGCCAGCAGCCAAGAAGCGGGGGCCGTTGGCTACACCTTC. Translating it yields CASSQEAGAVGYTF.

The chain links TRBV6-4 to TRBJ2-3; TRBD2 aligns across 8 bases. Trimming took 4 bases from V and 2 from J; bases not matched to a gene: 8. This CDR3 spans 16 amino acids. Germline V gene data show CDR1 as MRHNA and CDR2 as SNTAGT. The CDR3 reads CASSASIAGSTDTQYF. In DNA form, the CDR3 reads TGTGCCAGCAGTGCATCGATAGCGGGGTCCACAGATACGCAGTATTTT.

CDR3 in amino acids: CAWSVRGVGNTIYF. The CDR3 DNA follows: TGTGCCTGGAGTGTGAGGGGGGTAGGAAACACCATATATTTT. The chain employs TRBV30 and TRBJ1-3; the D gene is possibly TRBD1 (6 bases). The CDR3 contains 14 residues. CDR1 GTSNPN and CDR2 SVGIG come from the germline V gene (reference sequence). V was cut by 0 bases and J by 4 bases, with 10 bases left in between.

The table lists this clone with a few counts. This sequence joins TRBV7-9 and TRBJ1-2, with D hard to call. V was trimmed by 2 bases and J by 10 bases, leaving 11 bases between them. The CDR3 contains 12 residues. Germline V gene lookup returns CDR1 SEHNR and CDR2 FQNEAQ (reference sequence). The DNA for the CDR3 is TGTGCCAGCAGCTTAAGGTCTTGGGACTACACCTTC. Its protein product is CASSLRSWDYTF.

The gene calls are TRBV10-3 and TRBJ2-1; possibly TRBD2 for D (7 bases). The germline V gene encodes CDR1 ENHRY and CDR2 SYGVKD. The CDR3 runs to 14 residues. V lost 6 bases and J 8 bases, leaving 17 bases between the germline ends. This chain's CDR3 is CAIRRGGNWDEQFF. CDR3 in DNA: TGTGCCATCAGAAGGGGGGGAAACTGGGATGAGCAGTTCTTC.

This clone was recorded a few times. The chain links TRBV19 to TRBJ1-5; possibly TRBD1 for D (6 bases). Per the germline V gene, CDR1 is LNHDA and CDR2 is SQIVND (reference sequence). The V end was cut by 2 bases, the J end by 2 bases, with 10 bases between. The CDR3 is 15 amino acids. The CDR3 loop is CASSIPGQRNQPQHF. The CDR3 nucleotides read TGTGCCAGTAGTATACCGGGACAACGCAATCAGCCCCAGCATTTT.

The rearrangement uses TRBV2 and TRBJ1-4, with a weak D call TRBD1 (6 bases). The CDR3 totals 12 residues. Deletions cut 9 bases from V and 7 bases from J, with 12 bases between. The V gene's germline CDR1 is SNHLY and CDR2 FYNNEI. The CDR3 loop reads CASEGGIEKLFF. The CDR3, as DNA: TGTGCCAGTGAGGGGGGAATTGAAAAACTGTTTTTT.

This chain connects TRBV6-6 to TRBJ2-3; D is uncertain. The CDR3 is made up of 16 amino acids. Trimming cost V 8 bases and J 0 bases, with 18 bases left between them. From germline, CDR1 is MNHNY and CDR2 SVGAGI (reference sequence). CDR3 region: CASHPPAYGSTDTQYF. In DNA form, the CDR3 reads TGTGCCAGCCATCCCCCTGCTTACGGTAGCACAGATACGCAGTATTTT.

V and J are TRBV7-8 and TRBJ2-3; the D gene is possibly TRBD1 (6 bases). Germline-derived CDR1 and CDR2 are SGHVS and FQNEAQ. The CDR3 runs 13 residues. The ends were cut back, 5 bases at V and 5 bases at J, with 11 bases in the middle. The CDR3 spells CASSNRDIDTQYF. For the CDR3, the DNA is TGTGCCAGCAGCAACAGGGATATAGATACGCAGTATTTT.

The chain couples TRBV7-2 to TRBJ2-3; the D call may be TRBD1 or TRBD2 (7 bases each). Looked up from germline, CDR1 is SGHTA and CDR2 is FQGNSA. Trimming stripped 6 bases from V and 9 bases from J, with 22 bases between. The CDR3 loop spans 15 amino acids. The CDR3 is CASSPSQGGVRTQYF. CDR3 nucleotide sequence: TGTGCCAGCAGTCCCTCCCAGGGGGGGGTTCGGACGCAGTATTTT.

The gene calls are TRBV13 and TRBJ2-2; 10 nucleotides align to TRBD1. The CDR3 runs 18 residues. The germline V gene has CDR1 PRHDT and CDR2 FYEKMQ (reference sequence). J lost 5 bases, V lost 5 bases, and 14 bases had no gene match. The CDR3 sequence is CASSGPGTGAFRTGELFF. CDR3 in DNA: TGTGCCAGCAGCGGGCCCGGGACAGGGGCGTTCCGAACCGGGGAGCTGTTTTTT.